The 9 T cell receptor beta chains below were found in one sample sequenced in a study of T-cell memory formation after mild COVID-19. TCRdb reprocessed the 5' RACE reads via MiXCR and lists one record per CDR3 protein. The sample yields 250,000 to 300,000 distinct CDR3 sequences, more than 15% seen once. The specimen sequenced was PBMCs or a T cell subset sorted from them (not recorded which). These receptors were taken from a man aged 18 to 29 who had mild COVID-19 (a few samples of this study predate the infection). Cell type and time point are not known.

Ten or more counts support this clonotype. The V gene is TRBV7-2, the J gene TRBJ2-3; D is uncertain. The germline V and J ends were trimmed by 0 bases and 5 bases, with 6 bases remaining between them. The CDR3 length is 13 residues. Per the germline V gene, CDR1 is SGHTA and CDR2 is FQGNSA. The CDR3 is CASSLAWGDTQYF. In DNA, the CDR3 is TGTGCCAGCAGCTTAGCGTGGGGAGATACGCAGTATTTT.

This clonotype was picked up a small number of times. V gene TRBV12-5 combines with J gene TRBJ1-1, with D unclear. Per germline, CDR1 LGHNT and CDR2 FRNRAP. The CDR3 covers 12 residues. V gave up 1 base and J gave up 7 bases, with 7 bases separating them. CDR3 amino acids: CASGLETLEAFF. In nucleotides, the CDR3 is TGTGCTAGTGGTTTGGAAACGCTTGAAGCTTTCTTT.

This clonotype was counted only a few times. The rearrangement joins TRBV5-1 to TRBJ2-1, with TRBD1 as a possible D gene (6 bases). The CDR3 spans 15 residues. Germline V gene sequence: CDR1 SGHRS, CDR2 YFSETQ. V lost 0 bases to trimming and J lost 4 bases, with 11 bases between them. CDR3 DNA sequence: TGCGCCAGCAGCTTGGAAGTTGGACAGTACAATGAGCAGTTCTTC. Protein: CASSLEVGQYNEQFF.

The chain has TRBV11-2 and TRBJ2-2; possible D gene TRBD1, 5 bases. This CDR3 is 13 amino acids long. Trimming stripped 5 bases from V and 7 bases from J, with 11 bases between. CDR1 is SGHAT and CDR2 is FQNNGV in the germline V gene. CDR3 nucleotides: TGTGCCAGCAGCCTTACAGGCGGCGGGGAGCTGTTTTTT. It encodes CASSLTGGGELFF.

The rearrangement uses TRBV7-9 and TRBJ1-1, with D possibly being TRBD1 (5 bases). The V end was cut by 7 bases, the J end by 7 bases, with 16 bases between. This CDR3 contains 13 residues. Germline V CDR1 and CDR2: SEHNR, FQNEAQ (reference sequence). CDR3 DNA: TGTGCCAGCAACTGGGGGTCGGGGGGTGAAGCTTTCTTT. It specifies CASNWGSGGEAFF.

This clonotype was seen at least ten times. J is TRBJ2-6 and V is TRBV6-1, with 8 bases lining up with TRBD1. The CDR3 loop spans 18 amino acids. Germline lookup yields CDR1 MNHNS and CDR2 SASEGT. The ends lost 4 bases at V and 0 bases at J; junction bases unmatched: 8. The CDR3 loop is CASSARTGMGSGANVLTF. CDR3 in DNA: TGTGCCAGCAGTGCACGGACAGGGATGGGCTCTGGGGCCAACGTCCTGACTTTC.

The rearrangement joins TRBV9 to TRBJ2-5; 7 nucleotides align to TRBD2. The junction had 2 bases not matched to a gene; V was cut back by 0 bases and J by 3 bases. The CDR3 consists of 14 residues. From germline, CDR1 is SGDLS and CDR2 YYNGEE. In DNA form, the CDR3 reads TGTGCCAGCAGCGTAGCTGGGGGGGAAGAGACCCAGTACTTC. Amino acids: CASSVAGGEETQYF.

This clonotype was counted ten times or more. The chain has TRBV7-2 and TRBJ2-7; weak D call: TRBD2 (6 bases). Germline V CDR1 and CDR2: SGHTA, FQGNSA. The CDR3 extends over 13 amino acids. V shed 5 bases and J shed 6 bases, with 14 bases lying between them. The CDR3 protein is CASSDRREREQYF. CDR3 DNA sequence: TGTGCCAGCAGCGACCGGAGGGAGCGCGAGCAGTACTTC.

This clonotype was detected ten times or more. CDR3 in DNA: TGTGCCAGCAAAAAGATGGGCACCCGAGGGAGCGCCTACGAGCAGTACTTC. Protein: CASKKMGTRGSAYEQYF. V gene TRBV6-2 or TRBV6-3 combines with J gene TRBJ2-7, with a tentative D call TRBD2 (5 bases). The germline V and J ends were trimmed by 7 bases and 2 bases, with 24 bases remaining between them. Germline V lookup: CDR1 MNHEY, CDR2 SVGEGT. The CDR3 contains 17 residues.